The T cell receptor beta chain described here comes from a study of CD8 T cells in ankylosing spondylitis. The CDR3 has 14 residues. V shed 3 bases and J shed 7 bases, with 16 bases lying between them. Germline V lookup: CDR1 DFQATT, CDR2 SNEGSKA (reference sequence). About this clonotype: The antigen remains undetermined.

Study-wide results and limits: A TCR beta motif made of eight highly homologous variants seemed typical of ankylosing spondylitis blood.

One entry per CDR3 protein, called by TCRdb with MiXCR from the 5' RACE reads. The sample records more than 650,000 distinct CDR3 sequences, about 11% being singletons. The receptor's source is a male donor with ankylosing spondylitis. V gene TRBV20-1 combines with J gene TRBJ2-1; either TRBD1 or TRBD2 may supply D (6 bases each). Input material: blood, either unsorted or a sorted T cell fraction (not recorded which). The CDR3 DNA reads TGCAGTGCTAGCGGGGGCCCTAAGAGGAATGAGCAGTTCTTC. Protein sequence: CSASGGPKRNEQFF.